This note documents a single T cell receptor beta chain sequence. The antigen remains undetermined. This specimen includes other DNA sequences encoding the same CDR3. The assay was carried out at the deep level. Assay used: immunoSEQ multiplex PCR; TCRdb lists only in-frame clones, some missing. The table records some 2 million clones, about 95% of them present only once. Trimming took off 3 bases at V and 1 base at J, with 7 bases between the two ends. CDR3 length equals 13 residues. Looked up from germline, CDR1 is SNHLY and CDR2 is FYNNEI. These data come from a study of shared clonotypes between healthy human individuals. Study-level results: Having only a few donors restricted how much genetic and exposure-history diversity was captured.

Naive CD8 cells were CD45RO-negative, positively selected for CCR7, excluding terminally differentiated effector memory CD45RA+ cells. Donors had no recently reported acute infections or vaccinations and were HIV-negative. The receptor was derived from a man between 18 and 35 years old in good health. The sequenced material came from naive CD8+ T cells sorted from blood. V gene TRBV2 combines with J gene TRBJ2-7; unclear D gene. CDR3 residues: CASSDLSSYEQYF. In DNA form, the CDR3 reads TGTGCCAGCAGTGACCTTTCATCCTACGAGCAGTACTTC.